This TCR beta chain comes out of a study of CD8 T cells in ankylosing spondylitis. General study findings and limits: A TCR beta motif of several highly homologous variants appeared characteristic of ankylosing spondylitis blood. A CD8+ phenotype characterized the disease-linked clones, which were relatively rare in peripheral blood. Matched ankylosing spondylitis synovial fluid reportedly contained a significantly enriched population of disease-linked clones.

Looked up from germline, CDR1 is MNHEY and CDR2 is SMNVEV (reference sequence). The CDR3 loop spans 13 amino acids. With 5 bases removed from V and 3 bases from J, the gap between germline ends came to 11 bases. TCRdb independently ran MiXCR on the 5' RACE reads; one entry per CDR3 protein. The data show around 130,000 distinct CDR3 sequences, over 7% seen once. This clonotype was recorded at least ten times. The antigen is unknown. This clonotype originated in a male donor with ankylosing spondylitis or in good health (not recorded which). Sequencing input: blood, either unsorted or a sorted T cell fraction (not recorded which). The rearrangement uses TRBV27 and TRBJ2-7, with a possible D match to TRBD1 (7 bases). The CDR3 reads CASSPRGVYEQYF. As DNA, the CDR3 is TGTGCCAGCAGTCCCAGGGGGGTCTACGAGCAGTACTTC.